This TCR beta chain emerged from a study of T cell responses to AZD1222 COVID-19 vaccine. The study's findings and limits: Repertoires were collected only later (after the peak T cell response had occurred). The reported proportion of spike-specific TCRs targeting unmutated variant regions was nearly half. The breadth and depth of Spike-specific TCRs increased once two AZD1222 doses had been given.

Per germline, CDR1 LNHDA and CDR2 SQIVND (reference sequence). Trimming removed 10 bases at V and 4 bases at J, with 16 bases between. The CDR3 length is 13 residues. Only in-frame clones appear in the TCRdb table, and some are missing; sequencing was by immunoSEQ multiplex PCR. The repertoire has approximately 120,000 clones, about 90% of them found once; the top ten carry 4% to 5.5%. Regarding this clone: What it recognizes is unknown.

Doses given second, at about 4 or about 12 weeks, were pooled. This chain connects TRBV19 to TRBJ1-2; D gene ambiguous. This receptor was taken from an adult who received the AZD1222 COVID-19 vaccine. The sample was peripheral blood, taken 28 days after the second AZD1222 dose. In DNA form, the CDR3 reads TGTGCCACTTCTCCGCCAGGCGTCTATGGCTACACCTTC. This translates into CATSPPGVYGYTF.